Included here is one T cell receptor (beta chain) sequence, with context. The sample comes from a study of blood T cell repertoires in COVID-19. About the study: Nucleic acid was either cDNA or gDNA, and it came from T cells, B-cell-depleted T cells, or PBMCs.

CDR1 SNHLY and CDR2 FYNNEI come from the germline V gene. The CDR3 runs to 15 residues. Trimming left V 0 bases short and J 3 bases short, with 9 bases between. Profiling relied on immunoSEQ multiplex PCR, and the TCRdb table lists in-frame clones only, not all of them. Of roughly 160,000 clones listed, 70% to 85% were seen once; the top ten hold 6.5% to 7.5%. A Seattle source enrolled patients during active infection and followed them longitudinally. Sequencing input: peripheral blood. This rearrangement joins TRBV2 to TRBJ1-5; D may be TRBD1 (5 bases). The TCR was taken from an elderly man with COVID-19, enrolled during active disease. CDR3 coding DNA: TGTGCCAGCAGTGAAGCCGGCAGGGTCAATCAGCCCCAGCATTTT. Amino acid sequence: CASSEAGRVNQPQHF.